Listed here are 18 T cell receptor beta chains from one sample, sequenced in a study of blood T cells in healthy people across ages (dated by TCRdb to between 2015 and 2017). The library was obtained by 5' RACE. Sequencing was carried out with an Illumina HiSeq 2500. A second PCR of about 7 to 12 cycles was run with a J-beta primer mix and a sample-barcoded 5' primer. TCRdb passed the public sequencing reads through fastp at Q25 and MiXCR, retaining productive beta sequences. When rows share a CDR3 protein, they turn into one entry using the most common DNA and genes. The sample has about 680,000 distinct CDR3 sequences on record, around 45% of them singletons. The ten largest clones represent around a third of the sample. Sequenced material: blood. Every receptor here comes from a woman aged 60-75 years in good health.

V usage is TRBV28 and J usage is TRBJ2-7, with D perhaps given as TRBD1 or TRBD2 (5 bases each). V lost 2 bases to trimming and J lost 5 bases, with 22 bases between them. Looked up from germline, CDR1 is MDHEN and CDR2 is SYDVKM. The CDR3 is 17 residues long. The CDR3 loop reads CASSLRDGPASGDEQYF. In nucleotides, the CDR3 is TGTGCCAGCAGTTTACGGGACGGCCCAGCGAGTGGTGACGAGCAGTACTTC.

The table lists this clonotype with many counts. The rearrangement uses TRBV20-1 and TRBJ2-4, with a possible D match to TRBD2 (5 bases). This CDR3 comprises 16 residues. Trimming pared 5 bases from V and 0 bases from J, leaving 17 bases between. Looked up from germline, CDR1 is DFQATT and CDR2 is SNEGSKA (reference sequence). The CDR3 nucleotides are TGCAGTGCTGCCGACTATCAGACATTAGCCAAAAACATTCAGTACTTC. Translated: CSAADYQTLAKNIQYF.

CDR3: CSAREQGAALLGSQYF. CDR3 DNA: TGCAGTGCTAGAGAGCAGGGGGCAGCCCTTTTGGGTTCGCAGTATTTT. J is TRBJ2-3 and V is TRBV20-1; 8 bases map to TRBD1. This CDR3 comprises 16 residues. Losses at the gene ends were 0 bases for V and 10 bases for J; bases not matched to a gene: 15. The germline V gene encodes CDR1 DFQATT and CDR2 SNEGSKA (reference sequence).

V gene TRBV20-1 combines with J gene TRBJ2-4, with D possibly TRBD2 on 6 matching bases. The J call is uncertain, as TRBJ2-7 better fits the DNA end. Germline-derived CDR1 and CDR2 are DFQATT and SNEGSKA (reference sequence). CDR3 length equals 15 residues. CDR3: CSARDTAGMGGEQYF. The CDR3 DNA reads TGCAGTGCTAGAGATACGGCGGGTATGGGGGGCGAGCAGTACTTC.

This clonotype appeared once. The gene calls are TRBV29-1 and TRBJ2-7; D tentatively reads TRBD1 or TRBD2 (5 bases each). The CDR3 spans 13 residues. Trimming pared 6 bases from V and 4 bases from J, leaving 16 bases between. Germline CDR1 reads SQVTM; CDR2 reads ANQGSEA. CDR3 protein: CSVRPGPTYEQYF. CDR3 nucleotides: TGCAGCGTACGTCCGGGGCCCACATACGAGCAGTACTTC.

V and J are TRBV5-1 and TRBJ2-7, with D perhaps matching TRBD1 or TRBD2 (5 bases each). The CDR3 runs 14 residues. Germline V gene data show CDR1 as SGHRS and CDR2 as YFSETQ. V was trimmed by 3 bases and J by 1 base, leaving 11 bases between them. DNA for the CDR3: TGCGCCAGCAGCTGGGACGTTCTTTCCTACGAGCAGTACTTC. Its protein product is CASSWDVLSYEQYF.

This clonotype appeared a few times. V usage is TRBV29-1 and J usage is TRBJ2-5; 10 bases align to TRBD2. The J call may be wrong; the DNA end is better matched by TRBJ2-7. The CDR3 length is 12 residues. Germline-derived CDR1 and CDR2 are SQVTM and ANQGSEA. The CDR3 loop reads CSVGRTSGEQYF. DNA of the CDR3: TGCAGCGTTGGAAGGACTAGCGGCGAGCAGTACTTC.

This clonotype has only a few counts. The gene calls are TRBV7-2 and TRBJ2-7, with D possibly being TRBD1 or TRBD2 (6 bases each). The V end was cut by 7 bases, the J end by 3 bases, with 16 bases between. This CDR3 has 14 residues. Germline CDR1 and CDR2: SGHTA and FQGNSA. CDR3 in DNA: TGTGCCAGCACCGAACAGGGACTCAGCTACGAGCAGTACTTC. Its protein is CASTEQGLSYEQYF. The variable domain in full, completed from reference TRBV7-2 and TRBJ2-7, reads GAGVSQSPSNKVTEKGKDVELRCDPISGHTALYWYRQSLGQGLEFLIYFQGNSAPDKSGLPSDRFSAERTGGSVSTLTIQRTQQEDSAVYLCASTEQGLSYEQYFGPGTRLTVT.

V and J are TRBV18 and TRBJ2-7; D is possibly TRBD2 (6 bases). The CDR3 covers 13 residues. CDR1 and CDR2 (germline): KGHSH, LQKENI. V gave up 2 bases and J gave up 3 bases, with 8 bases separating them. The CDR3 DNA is TGTGCCAGCTCACCATACGGGGGCTACGAGCAGTACTTC. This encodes CASSPYGGYEQYF.

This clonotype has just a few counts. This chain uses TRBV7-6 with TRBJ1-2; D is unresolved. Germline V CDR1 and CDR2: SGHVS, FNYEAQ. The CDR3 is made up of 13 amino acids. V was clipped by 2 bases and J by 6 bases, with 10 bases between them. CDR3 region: CASSLIQRDGYTF. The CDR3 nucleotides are TGTGCCAGCAGCTTAATCCAGCGGGATGGCTACACCTTC. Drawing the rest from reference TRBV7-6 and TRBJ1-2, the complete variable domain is GAGVSQSPRYKVTKRGQDVALRCDPISGHVSLYWYRQALGQGPEFLTYFNYEAQQDKSGLPNDRFSAERPEGSISTLTIQRTEQRDSAMYRCASSLIQRDGYTFGSGTRLTVV.

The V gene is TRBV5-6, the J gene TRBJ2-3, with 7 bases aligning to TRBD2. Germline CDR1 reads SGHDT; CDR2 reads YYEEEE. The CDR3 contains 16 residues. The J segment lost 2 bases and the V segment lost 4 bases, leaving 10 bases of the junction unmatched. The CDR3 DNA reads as TGTGCCAGCAGCCGATACGGGAGGTCAAACACAGATACGCAGTATTTT. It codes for CASSRYGRSNTDTQYF.

The CDR3 DNA follows: TGCAGTGTCACAGAGAATGGCTACACCTTC. Its protein product is CSVTENGYTF. The V call is TRBV20-1, the J call TRBJ1-2; D gene uncertain. Deletions cut 7 bases from V and 6 bases from J, with 9 bases between. The CDR3 consists of 10 residues. CDR1 and CDR2 (germline): DFQATT, SNEGSKA (reference sequence).

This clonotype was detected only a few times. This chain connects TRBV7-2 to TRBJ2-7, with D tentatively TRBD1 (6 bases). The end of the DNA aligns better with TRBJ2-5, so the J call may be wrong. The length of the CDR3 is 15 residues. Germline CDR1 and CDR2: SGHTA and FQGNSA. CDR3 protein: CASSLAGRGIETQYF. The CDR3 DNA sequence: TGTGCCAGCAGCTTAGCCGGAAGGGGGATCGAGACCCAGTACTTC.

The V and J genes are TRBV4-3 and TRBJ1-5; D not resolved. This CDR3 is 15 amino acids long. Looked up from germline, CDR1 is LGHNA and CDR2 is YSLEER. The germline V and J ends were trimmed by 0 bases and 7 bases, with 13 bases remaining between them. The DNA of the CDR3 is TGCGCCAGCAGCCAAGATACGACGTCGGGGCAGCCCCAGCATTTT. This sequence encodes CASSQDTTSGQPQHF.

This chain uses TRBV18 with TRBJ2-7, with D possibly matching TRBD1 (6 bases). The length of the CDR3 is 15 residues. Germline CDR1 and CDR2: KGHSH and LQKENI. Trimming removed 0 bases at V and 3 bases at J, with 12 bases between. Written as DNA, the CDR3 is TGTGCCAGCTCACCACCGTCCAGGGGCGGCTACGAGCAGTACTTC. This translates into CASSPPSRGGYEQYF.

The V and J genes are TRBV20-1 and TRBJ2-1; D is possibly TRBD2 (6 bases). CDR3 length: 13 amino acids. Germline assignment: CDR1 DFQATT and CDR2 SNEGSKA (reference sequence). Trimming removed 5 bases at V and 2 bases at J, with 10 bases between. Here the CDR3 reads CSAAGSTYNEQFF. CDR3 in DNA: TGCAGTGCTGCCGGGAGCACCTACAATGAGCAGTTCTTC.

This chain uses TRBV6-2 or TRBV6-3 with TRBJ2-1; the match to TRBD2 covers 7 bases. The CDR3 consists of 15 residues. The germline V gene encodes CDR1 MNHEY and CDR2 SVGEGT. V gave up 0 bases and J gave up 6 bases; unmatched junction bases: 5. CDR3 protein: CASSYSAGAGNEQFF. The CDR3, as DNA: TGTGCCAGCAGTTACTCGGCGGGAGCGGGCAATGAGCAGTTCTTC.

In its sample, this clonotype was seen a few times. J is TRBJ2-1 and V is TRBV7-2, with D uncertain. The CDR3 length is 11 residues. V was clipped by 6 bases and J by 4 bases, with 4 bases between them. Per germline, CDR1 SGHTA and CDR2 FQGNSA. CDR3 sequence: CASRTYNEQFF. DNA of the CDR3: TGTGCCAGCAGGACTTACAATGAGCAGTTCTTC.